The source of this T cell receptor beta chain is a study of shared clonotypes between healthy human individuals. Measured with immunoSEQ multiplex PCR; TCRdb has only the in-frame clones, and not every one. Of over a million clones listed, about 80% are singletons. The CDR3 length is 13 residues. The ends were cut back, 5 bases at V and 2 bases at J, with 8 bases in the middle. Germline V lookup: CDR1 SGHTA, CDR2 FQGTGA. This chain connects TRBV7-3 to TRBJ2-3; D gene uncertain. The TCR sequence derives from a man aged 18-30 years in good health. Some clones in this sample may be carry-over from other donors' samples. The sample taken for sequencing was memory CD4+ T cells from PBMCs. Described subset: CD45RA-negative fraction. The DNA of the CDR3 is TGTGCCAGCAGCCTAGAATACACAGATACGCAGTATTTT. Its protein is CASSLEYTDTQYF. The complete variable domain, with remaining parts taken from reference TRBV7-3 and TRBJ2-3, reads GAGVSQTPSNKVTEKGKYVELRCDPISGHTALYWYRQSLGQGPEFLIYFQGTGAADDSGLPNDRFFAVRPEGSVSTLKIQRTERGDSAVYLCASSLEYTDTQYFGPGTRLTVL.